A selection of T cell receptor beta chains follows, all from one sample in a study of cytomegalovirus exposure and HLA in healthy donors. Generated by immunoSEQ multiplex PCR, the TCRdb table keeps only in-frame clones and is missing some. There are some 190,000 clones in the sample; roughly 77% occur only once, and 1.6% lies in the top ten. Input material: PBMCs. Receptors were obtained from a woman aged 50 to 60 in good health and CMV-seronegative. Both conserved end residues are part of each CDR3. D genes are given only for firm matches. Rows may omit the clone size; those that give it use once, few, many or a size class.

D gene: -; V gene: TRBV6-5; clone size: -; J gene: TRBJ1-1; CDR3 protein: CASSVMRDSEAFF; CDR3 DNA: TGTGCCAGCAGTGTGATGAGGGACTCTGAAGCTTTCTTT
D gene: TRBD2; V gene: TRBV5-3; clone size: -; J gene: TRBJ2-2; CDR3 protein: CARSFSGTSNTGELFF; CDR3 DNA: TGTGCCAGAAGCTTTAGCGGGACATCGAACACCGGGGAGCTGTTTTTT
D gene: -; V gene: TRBV5-8; clone size: -; J gene: TRBJ2-7; CDR3 protein: CASSLFGGGEQYF; CDR3 DNA: TGTGCCAGCAGCTTGTTCGGGGGTGGGGAGCAGTACTTC
D gene: TRBD1; V gene: TRBV4-3; clone size: -; J gene: TRBJ1-4; CDR3 protein: CASSPGQGMGDLFF; CDR3 DNA: TGCGCCAGCAGCCCTGGACAGGGGATGGGCGATCTGTTTTTT
D gene: -; V gene: TRBV5-6; clone size: -; J gene: TRBJ2-5; CDR3 protein: CASSSPGLLQETQYF; CDR3 DNA: TGTGCCAGCAGCTCGCCGGGACTTTTACAAGAGACCCAGTACTTC
D gene: -; V gene: TRBV5-3; clone size: -; J gene: TRBJ2-1; CDR3 protein: CARSREHPRAYNEQFF; CDR3 DNA: TGTGCCAGAAGCCGTGAACATCCGCGGGCATACAATGAGCAGTTCTTC
D gene: -; V gene: TRBV7-2; clone size: -; J gene: TRBJ2-2; CDR3 protein: CASSLILVTGELFF; CDR3 DNA: TGTGCCAGCAGCTTAATTCTAGTTACCGGGGAGCTGTTTTTT
D gene: -; V gene: TRBV30; clone size: -; J gene: TRBJ1-2; CDR3 protein: CAWSPREGLGTLYGYTF; CDR3 DNA: TGTGCCTGGAGTCCCCGGGAAGGACTGGGAACACTATATGGCTACACCTTC
D gene: TRBD2; V gene: TRBV28; clone size: -; J gene: TRBJ2-7; CDR3 protein: CASSFPPGGTSGISYEQYF; CDR3 DNA: TGTGCCAGCAGTTTTCCTCCCGGGGGGACTAGCGGGATCTCCTACGAGCAGTACTTC
D gene: -; V gene: TRBV5-1; clone size: -; J gene: TRBJ2-1; CDR3 protein: CASSLGGGRYNEQFF; CDR3 DNA: TGCGCCAGCAGCTTGGGCGGGGGCCGGTACAATGAGCAGTTCTTC
D gene: TRBD2; V gene: TRBV11-2; clone size: once; J gene: TRBJ2-3; CDR3 protein: CASRLAGGGDTQYF; CDR3 DNA: TGTGCCAGCAGGCTAGCGGGGGGTGGAGATACGCAGTATTTT
D gene: TRBD1; V gene: TRBV25-1; clone size: -; J gene: TRBJ2-3; CDR3 protein: CASRVTGTGVDTQYF; CDR3 DNA: TGTGCCAGCAGAGTTACCGGGACAGGGGTGGATACGCAGTATTTT
D gene: TRBD1; V gene: TRBV7-6; clone size: -; J gene: TRBJ2-3; CDR3 protein: CASSTRQGTTDTQYF; CDR3 DNA: TGTGCCAGCAGCACCAGACAGGGGACCACAGATACGCAGTATTTT
D gene: -; V gene: TRBV5-1; clone size: -; J gene: TRBJ1-1; CDR3 protein: CASSLRGTPMNTEAFF; CDR3 DNA: TGCGCCAGCAGCTTAAGGGGGACGCCCATGAACACTGAAGCTTTCTTT
D gene: -; V gene: TRBV9; clone size: -; J gene: TRBJ2-2; CDR3 protein: CASSVVPGEVYGELFF; CDR3 DNA: TGTGCCAGCAGCGTAGTGCCGGGGGAGGTATACGGGGAGCTGTTTTTT
D gene: -; V gene: TRBV14; clone size: -; J gene: TRBJ2-7; CDR3 protein: CASNRRGAEQYF; CDR3 DNA: TGTGCCAGCAACCGTCGGGGGGCCGAGCAGTACTTC
D gene: TRBD1; V gene: TRBV4-3; clone size: -; J gene: TRBJ2-7; CDR3 protein: CASSQEFYRQGAIYEQYF; CDR3 DNA: TGCGCCAGCAGCCAAGAATTTTATAGGCAGGGGGCTATCTACGAGCAGTACTTC
D gene: -; V gene: TRBV6-6; clone size: -; J gene: TRBJ1-2; CDR3 protein: CASSLSRGANYGYTF; CDR3 DNA: TGTGCCAGCAGTCTGTCCCGGGGGGCGAACTATGGCTACACCTTC
D gene: -; V gene: TRBV27; clone size: -; J gene: TRBJ2-7; CDR3 protein: CASSLIRRDRYEQYF; CDR3 DNA: TGTGCCAGCAGTTTAATCCGGCGGGATAGGTACGAGCAGTACTTC
D gene: TRBD1; V gene: TRBV11-3; clone size: -; J gene: TRBJ2-3; CDR3 protein: CASSPGTGGIDTQYF; CDR3 DNA: TGTGCCAGCAGCCCAGGGACAGGGGGCATAGATACGCAGTATTTT
D gene: TRBD1; V gene: TRBV7-9; clone size: -; J gene: TRBJ1-1; CDR3 protein: CASSGSGTATTHNTEAFF; CDR3 DNA: TGTGCCAGCAGCGGATCCGGGACAGCCACAACCCATAACACTGAAGCTTTCTTT
D gene: -; V gene: TRBV11-2; clone size: -; J gene: TRBJ1-3; CDR3 protein: CASSRLSGNTIYF; CDR3 DNA: TGTGCCAGCTCCAGACTATCTGGAAACACCATATATTTT
D gene: -; V gene: TRBV7-2; clone size: -; J gene: TRBJ1-1; CDR3 protein: CASSPRFGAFF; CDR3 DNA: TGTGCCAGCAGCCCCCGGTTTGGAGCTTTCTTT
D gene: -; V gene: TRBV29-1; clone size: -; J gene: TRBJ2-1; CDR3 protein: CSLVLLNEQFF; CDR3 DNA: TGCAGCCTAGTCTTACTGAATGAGCAGTTCTTC
D gene: TRBD2; V gene: TRBV4-3; clone size: -; J gene: TRBJ2-5; CDR3 protein: CASSQDGLAGYETQYF; CDR3 DNA: TGCGCCAGCAGCCAAGATGGGCTAGCGGGGTACGAGACCCAGTACTTC
D gene: TRBD2; V gene: TRBV7-9; clone size: -; J gene: TRBJ2-7; CDR3 protein: CSSLPDFPRGVYEQYF; CDR3 DNA: TGTTCCAGCCTACCAGACTTTCCCCGGGGGGTCTACGAGCAGTACTTC
D gene: -; V gene: TRBV7-2; clone size: -; J gene: TRBJ1-1; CDR3 protein: CASSFRRVNTEAFF; CDR3 DNA: TGTGCCAGCAGCTTCCGCCGGGTGAACACTGAAGCTTTCTTT
D gene: -; V gene: TRBV6-5; clone size: -; J gene: TRBJ2-7; CDR3 protein: CASSYFPGEQYF; CDR3 DNA: TGTGCCAGCAGCTACTTCCCCGGCGAGCAGTACTTC
D gene: -; V gene: TRBV7-7; clone size: -; J gene: TRBJ2-7; CDR3 protein: CASSLDQDREQYF; CDR3 DNA: TGTGCTAGCAGCTTAGATCAGGATCGGGAGCAGTACTTC
D gene: TRBD1; V gene: TRBV19; clone size: few; J gene: TRBJ1-4; CDR3 protein: CASRLSRTGEKLFF; CDR3 DNA: TGTGCCAGTAGGCTTTCGCGGACAGGAGAAAAACTGTTTTTT
D gene: TRBD1; V gene: TRBV18; clone size: -; J gene: TRBJ1-2; CDR3 protein: CASSPRGQGSDGYTF; CDR3 DNA: TGTGCCAGCTCACCACGGGGACAGGGGAGCGATGGCTACACCTTC
D gene: -; V gene: TRBV14; clone size: -; J gene: TRBJ1-1; CDR3 protein: CASSQQGWYGTEAFF; CDR3 DNA: TGTGCCAGCAGCCAACAGGGCTGGTACGGTACTGAAGCTTTCTTT
D gene: -; V gene: TRBV10-2; clone size: -; J gene: TRBJ1-3; CDR3 protein: CASSGTDTIYF; CDR3 DNA: TGCGCCAGCAGTGGGACAGACACCATATATTTT
D gene: TRBD1; V gene: TRBV7-3; clone size: -; J gene: TRBJ2-2; CDR3 protein: CASDREQGVAGELFF; CDR3 DNA: TGTGCCAGCGATCGGGAACAGGGGGTAGCCGGGGAGCTGTTTTTT
D gene: -; V gene: TRBV11-3; clone size: -; J gene: TRBJ2-1; CDR3 protein: CASTVSGSHNEQFF; CDR3 DNA: TGTGCCAGCACCGTCTCCGGGTCCCACAATGAGCAGTTCTTC
D gene: -; V gene: TRBV7-9; clone size: -; J gene: TRBJ1-2; CDR3 protein: CASSLGGLDYGYTF; CDR3 DNA: TGTGCCAGCAGCTTAGGGGGCCTGGACTATGGCTACACCTTC
D gene: TRBD1; V gene: TRBV18; clone size: -; J gene: TRBJ2-1; CDR3 protein: CASSRRQGAGYNEQFF; CDR3 DNA: TGTGCCAGCTCCCGCCGACAGGGGGCTGGATACAATGAGCAGTTCTTC
D gene: -; V gene: TRBV18; clone size: -; J gene: TRBJ1-5; CDR3 protein: CASSPDAGKANQPQHF; CDR3 DNA: TGTGCCAGCTCACCAGACGCAGGAAAGGCCAATCAGCCCCAGCATTTT
D gene: -; V gene: TRBV9; clone size: -; J gene: TRBJ2-1; CDR3 protein: CASSVVGAGYNEQFF; CDR3 DNA: TGTGCCAGCAGCGTAGTAGGGGCGGGGTACAATGAGCAGTTCTTC
D gene: TRBD1; V gene: TRBV18; clone size: -; J gene: TRBJ1-2; CDR3 protein: CASSPTRGQGYGYTF; CDR3 DNA: TGTGCCAGCTCACCAACGAGGGGGCAGGGCTATGGCTACACCTTC
D gene: -; V gene: TRBV6-1; clone size: few; J gene: TRBJ2-7; CDR3 protein: CASTRQTVGEQYF; CDR3 DNA: TGTGCCAGCACTAGGCAGACGGTAGGCGAGCAGTACTTC
D gene: -; V gene: TRBV27; clone size: -; J gene: TRBJ2-2; CDR3 protein: CATTGVFANTGELFF; CDR3 DNA: TGTGCCACCACGGGGGTGTTCGCGAACACCGGGGAGCTGTTTTTT
D gene: TRBD1; V gene: TRBV11-2; clone size: -; J gene: TRBJ2-1; CDR3 protein: CASSWDRDEQFF; CDR3 DNA: TGTGCCAGCAGCTGGGACAGGGATGAGCAGTTCTTC
D gene: -; V gene: TRBV4-1; clone size: few; J gene: TRBJ1-4; CDR3 protein: CASSQILGGSNEKLFF; CDR3 DNA: TGCGCCAGCAGCCAAATCCTCGGAGGGTCTAATGAAAAACTGTTTTTT
D gene: -; V gene: TRBV7-2; clone size: few; J gene: TRBJ1-1; CDR3 protein: CASSFQKNTEAFF; CDR3 DNA: TGTGCCAGCAGCTTCCAGAAGAACACTGAAGCTTTCTTT